The rows below give T cell receptor beta chains drawn from one sample of a study of CD8+ T cells in alopecia areata. The protocol was immunoSEQ multiplex PCR, while the TCRdb copy is restricted to in-frame clones and leaves out a portion. The sample shows just over 150,000 clones, about 71% of them seen only once. Source: CD4+ T cells sorted from blood, taken at week 4, from a patient treated with tofacitinib. The receptors originated from a human donor with alopecia areata. CDR3s include the opening cysteine and the closing phenylalanine or tryptophan. D genes are given only for firm matches. The size field is filled for only some rows; it gives once, few, many or a size class.

D: .
V: TRBV6-6
size: .
J: TRBJ2-2
CDR3: CASGGTANTGELFF
DNA: TGTGCCAGCGGCGGGACCGCGAACACCGGGGAGCTGTTTTTT

D: TRBD1
V: TRBV29-1
size: .
J: TRBJ2-7
CDR3: CSVVAGGYEQYF
DNA: TGCAGCGTTGTGGCAGGGGGCTACGAGCAGTACTTC

D: .
V: TRBV29-1
size: .
J: TRBJ2-7
CDR3: CSAGASYEQYF
DNA: TGCAGCGCAGGGGCCTCCTACGAGCAGTACTTC

D: .
V: TRBV30
size: few
J: TRBJ1-2
CDR3: CAWRAQGFYGYTF
DNA: TGTGCCTGGAGGGCGCAGGGCTTCTATGGCTACACCTTC

D: TRBD2
V: TRBV10-3
size: .
J: TRBJ2-5
CDR3: CAISGLAGETQYF
DNA: TGTGCCATCAGTGGTCTAGCGGGGGAGACCCAGTACTTC

D: TRBD1
V: TRBV7-2
size: .
J: TRBJ1-1
CDR3: CASSIRDRLNTEAFF
DNA: TGTGCCAGCAGCATAAGGGACAGATTGAACACTGAAGCTTTCTTT

D: TRBD1
V: TRBV10-3
size: .
J: TRBJ1-5
CDR3: CAISSTGPNQPQHF
DNA: TGTGCCATCAGTTCGACAGGGCCGAATCAGCCCCAGCATTTT

D: TRBD1
V: TRBV29-1
size: few
J: TRBJ1-1
CDR3: CSVIRQGGTEAFF
DNA: TGCAGCGTTATACGACAGGGAGGAACTGAAGCTTTCTTT

D: TRBD1
V: TRBV6-1
size: .
J: TRBJ1-5
CDR3: CASSAGGGNQPQHF
DNA: TGTGCCAGCAGTGCAGGGGGCGGCAATCAGCCCCAGCATTTT

D: .
V: TRBV5-1
size: .
J: TRBJ1-1
CDR3: CASSLQGVGTEAFF
DNA: TGCGCCAGCAGCTTGCAAGGGGTTGGCACTGAAGCTTTCTTT

D: .
V: TRBV4-3
size: .
J: TRBJ2-1
CDR3: CASSQETGNEQFF
DNA: TGCGCCAGCAGCCAAGAGACAGGAAATGAGCAGTTCTTC

D: .
V: TRBV18
size: .
J: TRBJ1-1
CDR3: CASSPQVTEAFF
DNA: TGTGCCAGCTCACCACAGGTCACTGAAGCTTTCTTT

D: .
V: TRBV27
size: .
J: TRBJ1-3
CDR3: CASSSQGSGSGNTIYF
DNA: TGTGCCAGCAGCTCTCAGGGGTCAGGCTCTGGAAACACCATATATTTT

D: .
V: TRBV10-3
size: few
J: TRBJ2-7
CDR3: CATRGTRVGYEQYF
DNA: TGTGCCACCAGAGGTACGAGGGTGGGATACGAGCAGTACTTC

D: TRBD1
V: TRBV2
size: .
J: TRBJ1-1
CDR3: CASFMRSDRSTEAFF
DNA: TGTGCCAGCTTCATGAGGTCGGACAGGAGCACTGAAGCTTTCTTT

D: TRBD1
V: TRBV25-1
size: once
J: TRBJ1-2
CDR3: CASSESGRGNGYTF
DNA: TGTGCCAGCAGTGAATCCGGCAGGGGGAATGGCTACACCTTC

D: .
V: TRBV7-2
size: .
J: TRBJ2-7
CDR3: CASSLKYRSSYEQYF
DNA: TGTGCCAGCAGCTTAAAATACAGGAGCTCCTACGAGCAGTACTTC

D: .
V: TRBV15
size: .
J: TRBJ1-1
CDR3: CATSSLGETEAFF
DNA: TGTGCCACCAGCAGTCTTGGGGAGACTGAAGCTTTCTTT

D: .
V: TRBV5-4
size: .
J: TRBJ1-2
CDR3: CASSLATRQRSYGYTF
DNA: TGTGCCAGCAGCTTGGCTACCAGGCAACGATCCTATGGCTACACCTTC

D: TRBD2
V: TRBV9
size: .
J: TRBJ2-1
CDR3: CASSVGGGGPYNEQFF
DNA: TGTGCCAGCAGCGTAGGAGGCGGGGGGCCCTACAATGAGCAGTTCTTC

D: .
V: TRBV5-6
size: .
J: TRBJ2-7
CDR3: CASSRIQGFHEQYF
DNA: TGTGCCAGCAGCCGGATCCAGGGTTTCCACGAGCAGTACTTC

D: TRBD2
V: TRBV4-1
size: .
J: TRBJ2-5
CDR3: CASSQLQRGVQETQYF
DNA: TGCGCCAGCAGCCAACTCCAGCGGGGGGTCCAGGAGACCCAGTACTTC

D: .
V: TRBV30
size: .
J: TRBJ2-5
CDR3: CAWGGETQYF
DNA: TGTGCCTGGGGGGGGGAGACCCAGTACTTC

D: .
V: TRBV5-4
size: .
J: TRBJ2-3
CDR3: CASSLEGDTQYF
DNA: TGTGCCAGCAGCTTGGAAGGGGATACGCAGTATTTT

D: .
V: TRBV30
size: .
J: TRBJ2-5
CDR3: CAWREGATSQYF
DNA: TGTGCCTGGAGGGAGGGCGCAACGAGCCAGTACTTC

D: .
V: TRBV4-1
size: .
J: TRBJ1-1
CDR3: CASSQEGTLAHRAMNTEAFF
DNA: TGCGCCAGCAGCCAAGAGGGGACATTAGCACACAGGGCCATGAACACTGAAGCTTTCTTT

D: .
V: TRBV5-1
size: .
J: TRBJ2-7
CDR3: CASSPLTGIEQYF
DNA: TGCGCCAGCAGCCCCCTAACAGGGATTGAGCAGTACTTC

D: .
V: TRBV11-2
size: .
J: TRBJ2-1
CDR3: CASSFPSTGTYNEQFF
DNA: TGTGCCAGCAGCTTCCCCTCTACAGGGACCTACAATGAGCAGTTCTTC

D: .
V: TRBV25-1
size: .
J: TRBJ1-2
CDR3: CASSSGAYGYTF
DNA: TGTGCCAGCAGTTCCGGGGCGTATGGCTACACCTTC

D: TRBD1
V: TRBV29-1
size: .
J: TRBJ2-7
CDR3: CSVGRTGNEQYF
DNA: TGCAGCGTTGGCCGGACAGGGAACGAGCAGTACTTC

D: .
V: TRBV29-1
size: .
J: TRBJ2-3
CDR3: CSVYGAESTDTQYF
DNA: TGCAGCGTTTATGGGGCCGAAAGCACAGATACGCAGTATTTT

D: .
V: TRBV25-1
size: .
J: TRBJ2-1
CDR3: CASSDYGPGREQFF
DNA: TGTGCCAGCAGTGACTACGGGCCGGGCAGGGAGCAGTTCTTC

D: .
V: TRBV30
size: .
J: TRBJ1-6
CDR3: CAWSGQANSPLHF
DNA: TGTGCCTGGAGTGGGCAGGCTAATTCACCCCTCCACTTT

D: TRBD2
V: TRBV30
size: .
J: TRBJ2-1
CDR3: CAWSGTSGGLEQFF
DNA: TGTGCCTGGAGTGGGACTAGCGGGGGCCTTGAGCAGTTCTTC

D: .
V: TRBV20-1
size: .
J: TRBJ2-1
CDR3: CSHSRREEQFF
DNA: TGCAGCCACTCGCGAAGGGAAGAGCAGTTCTTC

D: .
V: TRBV29-1
size: .
J: TRBJ1-2
CDR3: CSVRDASNYGYTF
DNA: TGCAGCGTGCGGGACGCCTCTAACTATGGCTACACCTTC

D: .
V: TRBV10-3
size: .
J: TRBJ1-2
CDR3: CAISGTGADGYTF
DNA: TGTGCCATCAGTGGGACCGGGGCCGATGGCTACACCTTC

D: TRBD1
V: TRBV10-3
size: .
J: TRBJ2-3
CDR3: CAISGRGGQVTDTQYF
DNA: TGTGCCATCAGTGGGCGAGGGGGACAGGTCACAGATACGCAGTATTTT

D: TRBD2
V: TRBV29-1
size: once
J: TRBJ2-3
CDR3: CSVGGGADTQYF
DNA: TGCAGCGTGGGCGGGGGGGCAGATACGCAGTATTTT